This T cell receptor beta chain was captured in a study of T cell repertoires in cytomegalovirus infection. Study findings and constraints: Frequencies of public TCR beta families were cumulated, and this identified carriers of CMV plus the relevant HLA.

TCRdb reprocessed the reads via MiXCR and lists one record per CDR3 protein. The sample lists hundreds of thousands of distinct CDR3 sequences, around a sixth occurring once. Germline V gene lookup returns CDR1 MDHEN and CDR2 SYDVKM. V lost 5 bases and J lost 0, with 14 bases in between. The CDR3 has 16 amino acids. Points on this clonotype: The target antigen is unknown.

The source of this sequence is a human donor in good health (CMV status not recorded). Some clones in this sample may be carry-over from other donors' samples. Input material: PBMCs. The chain couples TRBV28 to TRBJ1-5; no clear D gene. This chain's CDR3 is CASSPAGSYSNQPQHF. CDR3 DNA: TGTGCCAGCAGTCCAGCCGGGTCTTATAGCAATCAGCCCCAGCATTTT.